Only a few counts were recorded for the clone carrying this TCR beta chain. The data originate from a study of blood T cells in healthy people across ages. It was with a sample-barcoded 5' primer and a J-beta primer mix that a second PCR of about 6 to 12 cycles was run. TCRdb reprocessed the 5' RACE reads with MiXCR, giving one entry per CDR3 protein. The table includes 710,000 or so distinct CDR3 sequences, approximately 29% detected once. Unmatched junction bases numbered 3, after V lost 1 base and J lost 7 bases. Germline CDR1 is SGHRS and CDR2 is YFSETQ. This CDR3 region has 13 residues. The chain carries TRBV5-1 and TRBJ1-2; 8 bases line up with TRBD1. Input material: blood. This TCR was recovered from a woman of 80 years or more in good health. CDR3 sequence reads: CASSLRTGFGYTF. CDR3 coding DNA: TGCGCCAGCAGCTTGCGGACAGGGTTTGGCTACACCTTC.